The 25 T cell receptor beta chains in this list originate from one sample, sequenced in a study of type 1 regulatory T cells. Whole-study results and caveats: Type 1 regulatory T cells had a more restricted TCR repertoire than non-type 1 regulatory T cells.

No cognate antigen is known for these TCRs. Using its own MiXCR run on the reads, TCRdb lists one record per CDR3 protein. The sample gives under 75,000 distinct CDR3 sequences, around 20% of which show up once; roughly 8.3% is in the top ten. Sequencing input: cultured type 1 regulatory T (Tr1) cells, either the whole culture or a sorted fraction (not recorded which). All receptors derive from a human donor in good health.

This clonotype has more than one count but fewer than ten. The rearrangement links TRBV6-5 to TRBJ2-5; the D is unclear. This CDR3 contains 12 residues. The germline V gene encodes CDR1 MNHEY and CDR2 SVGAGI. Between the trimmed V and J ends, which lost 4 bases and 5 bases, there was a span of 8 bases. CDR3 in amino acids: CASSSYGETQYF. The CDR3 DNA reads TGTGCCAGCAGTTCCTACGGGGAGACCCAGTACTTC.

The rearrangement joins TRBV11-2 to TRBJ2-1; D is ambiguous. V lost 6 bases, J lost 10 bases, and 16 bases lay in between. This CDR3 spans 13 amino acids. Per germline, CDR1 SGHAT and CDR2 FQNNGV. The CDR3 loop reads CASRSIRWGEQFF. As DNA, the CDR3 is TGTGCCAGCAGATCAATTAGGTGGGGAGAGCAGTTCTTC.

This clonotype was counted only a few times. J is TRBJ2-1 and V is TRBV10-3; no reliable D call. Germline loops: CDR1 ENHRY, CDR2 SYGVKD. The CDR3 is 16 amino acids. V was cut by 0 bases and J by 0 bases, with 9 bases left in between. The CDR3 sequence: CAISESLLSSYNEQFF. The CDR3 DNA is TGTGCCATCAGTGAGTCACTGTTGAGCTCCTACAATGAGCAGTTCTTC.

This clonotype was counted only a few times. This chain uses TRBV10-3 with TRBJ1-6, with TRBD1 matching over 9 bases. CDR1 is ENHRY and CDR2 is SYGVKD in the germline V gene. The J segment lost 7 bases and the V segment lost 10 bases, leaving 14 bases of the junction unmatched. The length of the CDR3 is 16 residues. Here the CDR3 DNA reads TGTGCCACGGCGGGTGGGAAGACAGGGGGAAATTCACCCCTCCACTTT. Translated, it gives CATAGGKTGGNSPLHF.

V is TRBV5-1 and J is TRBJ1-6; D may be TRBD1 (6 bases). CDR3 length: 13 amino acids. V was pared by 7 bases and J by 5 bases, with 10 bases between. Germline lookup yields CDR1 SGHRS and CDR2 YFSETQ. Here the CDR3 DNA reads TGCGCCAGCGCCGGACAGAATAATTCACCCCTCCACTTT. It codes for CASAGQNNSPLHF.

The V and J genes are TRBV7-2 and TRBJ2-3, with D maybe TRBD2 (6 bases). From germline, CDR1 is SGHTA and CDR2 FQGNSA. The length of the CDR3 is 15 residues. V shed 7 bases and J shed 2 bases, with 16 bases lying between them. The CDR3 loop reads CASNSFRGFTDTQYF. The DNA for the CDR3 is TGTGCCAGCAACAGTTTCCGGGGGTTCACAGATACGCAGTATTTT.

This clonotype was observed at least ten times. The gene calls are TRBV24-1 and TRBJ2-1; the match to TRBD2 covers 9 bases. CDR3 length: 15 amino acids. Per the germline V gene, CDR1 is KGHDR and CDR2 is SFDVKD. V shed 4 bases, J shed 8 bases, and the junction held 8 bases outside the gene matches. The CDR3, as DNA: TGTGCCACCAGTGACGCGGGAGGGGTTGGGGATGAGCAGTTCTTC. Its translation: CATSDAGGVGDEQFF.

This clonotype was detected a few times. The chain joins TRBV11-2 to TRBJ2-3, with 7 bases aligning to TRBD1. With V trimmed by 8 bases and J by 1 base, 6 bases remained unmatched. The germline CDR1 and CDR2 sequences are SGHAT and FQNNGV. This CDR3 comprises 14 residues. Here the CDR3 reads CASRLTGGTDTQYF. In nucleotides, the CDR3 is TGTGCCAGCCGCCTCACAGGGGGCACAGATACGCAGTATTTT.

The chain is built from TRBV24-1 and TRBJ2-3; 8 bases are shared with TRBD2. The CDR3 has 16 amino acids. Per the germline V gene, CDR1 is KGHDR and CDR2 is SFDVKD. V gave up 2 bases and J gave up 3 bases; unmatched junction bases: 6. In nucleotides, the CDR3 is TGTGCCACCAGTGATTCTTCACTAGCGGAGACAGATACGCAGTATTTT. Amino acid sequence: CATSDSSLAETDTQYF.

This clonotype was picked up a small number of times. The rearrangement uses TRBV29-1 and TRBJ2-3; D uncertain. V lost 2 bases, J lost 6 bases, and 12 bases lay in between. The CDR3 runs to 13 residues. The germline CDR1 and CDR2 sequences are SQVTM and ANQGSEA. The CDR3 DNA reads as TGCAGCGTTGAATCAACCAGCTGGGATACGCAGTATTTT. Translation: CSVESTSWDTQYF.

This clonotype was observed a handful of times. The rearrangement joins TRBV15 to TRBJ2-1; a possible D gene is TRBD1 (6 bases). V was clipped by 5 bases and J by 5 bases, with 10 bases between them. There are 13 residues in the CDR3. Germline lookup yields CDR1 LNHNV and CDR2 YYDKDF (reference sequence). Here the CDR3 DNA reads TGTGCCACCAGCCCCAGGGGTAACAATGAGCAGTTCTTC. Residues: CATSPRGNNEQFF.

This clonotype was picked up a small number of times. The chain employs TRBV20-1 and TRBJ1-1; TRBD1 agrees at 7 bases. This CDR3 contains 15 residues. Germline V gives CDR1 DFQATT, CDR2 SNEGSKA (reference sequence). Germline trimming cut 3 bases from V and 0 bases from J; bases unmatched to any gene: 7. The CDR3 DNA reads TGCAGTGCTAGGGCGGGACAGAGGGTGAACACTGAAGCTTTCTTT. It is translated as CSARAGQRVNTEAFF.

This clonotype was found many times. V is TRBV6-6 and J is TRBJ2-3; no clear D. Trimming shortened V by 7 bases and J by 2 bases, and 4 bases separated the two germline ends. Germline V gene sequence: CDR1 MNHNY, CDR2 SVGAGI (reference sequence). The CDR3 is 11 amino acids. CDR3 loop: CASTHTDTQYF. As DNA, the CDR3 is TGTGCCAGCACTCACACAGATACGCAGTATTTT.

This clonotype has only a few counts. V is TRBV3-1 and J is TRBJ1-1; tentatively, D is TRBD1 (6 bases). Trimming cost V 0 bases and J 5 bases, with 13 bases left between them. Germline values: CDR1 LGHDT, CDR2 YNNKEL (reference sequence). This CDR3 spans 15 amino acids. For the CDR3, the DNA is TGTGCCAGCAGCCAAGAACCGGGGGCCGGGACTGAAGCTTTCTTT. It encodes CASSQEPGAGTEAFF.

The genes are TRBV20-1 and TRBJ2-3, with 11 bases fitting TRBD2. CDR1 and CDR2 (germline): DFQATT, SNEGSKA (reference sequence). This CDR3 region has 15 residues. The V and J ends lost 6 bases and 2 bases, in that order; junction bases with no gene match: 7. The CDR3 nucleotides are TGCAGTGCCAACTGGGGACTAGCGGTCACAGATACGCAGTATTTT. Protein: CSANWGLAVTDTQYF.

The table lists this clonotype with many counts. The V and J genes are TRBV9 and TRBJ1-3; no clear D gene. The CDR3 is made up of 14 amino acids. V lost 3 bases, J lost 3 bases, and 10 bases lay in between. Germline V gene lookup returns CDR1 SGDLS and CDR2 YYNGEE. The CDR3 sequence is CASSAGEVGNTIYF. CDR3 coding DNA: TGTGCCAGCAGCGCCGGGGAGGTTGGAAACACCATATATTTT. The full variable domain, completed using reference TRBV9 and TRBJ1-3, is DSGVTQTPKHLITATGQRVTLRCSPRSGDLSVYWYQQSLDQGLQFLIQYYNGEERAKGNILERFSAQQFPDLHSELNLSSLELGDSALYFCASSAGEVGNTIYFGEGSWLTVV.

Ten or more counts support this clonotype. CDR3 residues: CASSLTGPRDPQFF. CDR3 DNA: TGCGCCAGCAGCTTGACCGGACCCAGAGACCCGCAGTTCTTC. This sequence joins TRBV5-1 and TRBJ2-1; no clear D. Germline CDR1 reads SGHRS; CDR2 reads YFSETQ. V was clipped by 1 base and J by 12 bases, with 17 bases between them. This CDR3 spans 14 amino acids.

The gene calls are TRBV2 and TRBJ2-2, with a possible D match to TRBD2 (5 bases). Germline V gene sequence: CDR1 SNHLY, CDR2 FYNNEI. The CDR3 contains 13 residues. V lost 11 bases and J lost 1, with 11 bases in between. The chain's CDR3 is CAGLGRNTGELFF. DNA of the CDR3: TGTGCCGGCCTTGGGAGGAACACCGGGGAGCTGTTTTTT.

This clonotype was found once. The chain joins TRBV20-1 to TRBJ2-4; either TRBD1 or TRBD2 may fit D (5 bases each). Germline-derived CDR1 and CDR2 are DFQATT and SNEGSKA (reference sequence). This CDR3 has 16 amino acids. Between the trimmed V and J ends, which lost 0 bases and 0 bases, there was a span of 12 bases. In DNA, the CDR3 is TGCAGTGCTAGAGATCGGGGCGTACTAGCCAAAAACATTCAGTACTTC. The encoded protein is CSARDRGVLAKNIQYF.

There are a few counts of this clonotype. The chain joins TRBV29-1 to TRBJ2-3, with D possibly being TRBD1 (5 bases). Trimming removed 8 bases from V and 2 bases from J, with 17 bases in between. This CDR3 is 14 amino acids long. CDR1 is SQVTM, CDR2 ANQGSEA, per germline. The CDR3 sequence is CSFRVTAHTDTQYF. The CDR3 DNA reads TGCAGCTTTAGAGTGACAGCTCACACAGATACGCAGTATTTT.

This clonotype was found a few times. The chain is built from TRBV4-3 and TRBJ2-3; unclear D gene. This CDR3 comprises 14 residues. Germline values: CDR1 LGHNA, CDR2 YSLEER. V lost 0 bases, J lost 2 bases, and 6 bases lay in between. This CDR3 is CASSQEGLTDTQYF. As DNA, the CDR3 is TGCGCCAGCAGCCAAGAAGGCCTCACAGATACGCAGTATTTT.

In its sample, this clonotype was seen a few times. V gene TRBV20-1 combines with J gene TRBJ1-5; no clear D gene. CDR3 length: 13 residues. With 6 bases removed from V and 2 bases from J, the gap between germline ends came to 11 bases. Germline V gene lookup returns CDR1 DFQATT and CDR2 SNEGSKA (reference sequence). As DNA, the CDR3 is TGCAGTGCCCCGGAAGGTGGCAATCAGCCCCAGCATTTT. Protein sequence: CSAPEGGNQPQHF.

This chain uses TRBV23-1 with TRBJ2-5; 9 positions match TRBD1. TRBV23-1 is flagged as an ORF with uncertain function. CDR3 length: 16 residues. With V trimmed by 4 bases and J by 1 base, 7 bases remained unmatched. The CDR3 DNA follows: TGCGCCAGCAGTCCCCCTACAGGGGGCCGCCAAGAGACCCAGTACTTC. This encodes CASSPPTGGRQETQYF.

This clonotype was recorded a few times. The chain has TRBV10-3 and TRBJ2-1; D ambiguous. CDR1 and CDR2 from the germline V gene are ENHRY and SYGVKD. Trimming left V 4 bases short and J 5 bases short, with 12 bases between. The length of the CDR3 is 14 residues. The CDR3, as DNA: TGTGCCATCAGTGCTAAGGGTACCGACAATGAGCAGTTCTTC. Encoded protein: CAISAKGTDNEQFF.

This clonotype occurred many times. The germline gene is not matched at one end of the junction; a read error may be the cause. The chain recombines TRBV7-7 with TRBJ2-1; 8 bases fit TRBD2. There are 14 residues in the CDR3. In germline, CDR1 is SSHAT, CDR2 FNYEAQ (reference sequence). The CDR3: CASSLAGSYNEQFF. CDR3 nucleotides: TGTGCTAGCAGCCTAGCGGGTTCGTACAATGAGCAGTTCTTC.